Listed below are T cell receptor beta chains from one sample, sequenced in a study of blood T cells in healthy people across ages. Each CDR3 protein gets one entry after TCRdb re-called the 5' RACE reads with MiXCR. The table shows almost 550,000 distinct CDR3 sequences, with approximately 25% occurring only once. The sample was also linked to a second study, of T cells of mothers and their children.

Sequences were obtained from blood. These receptors originate from a boy aged 5-17 years in good health. Both conserved end residues are part of each CDR3. Fields, in order: V gene, D gene, J gene, clone size, CDR3 protein, CDR3 DNA. A D gene is named only where the DNA matches it firmly. The size of a clone is reported for some rows only, either as once, few or many, or as a class for expanded clones.

>TRBV5-5|.|TRBJ1-6|few
CASSSSAGAYNSPLHF
TGTGCCAGCAGCTCCTCGGCGGGGGCCTATAATTCACCCCTCCACTTT
>TRBV6-2/TRBV6-3|.|TRBJ1-2|.
CASRPSGGAQYYGYTF
TGTGCCAGCAGACCGTCGGGGGGGGCGCAGTACTATGGCTACACCTTC
>TRBV6-1|.|TRBJ2-3|.
CASSLIKADTQYF
TGTGCCAGCAGTCTTATTAAGGCAGATACGCAGTATTTT
>TRBV27|TRBD1|TRBJ2-7|.
CASSPGDRVYEQYF
TGTGCCAGCAGTCCCGGGGACAGGGTTTACGAGCAGTACTTC
>TRBV15|.|TRBJ2-7|few
CATSRVVLDEQYF
TGTGCCACCAGCAGAGTGGTCTTGGACGAGCAGTACTTC
>TRBV20-1|TRBD1|TRBJ1-4|few
CSARDPNPGQGMNEKLFF
TGCAGTGCTAGAGATCCCAATCCGGGACAGGGGATGAATGAAAAACTGTTTTTT
>TRBV7-9|.|TRBJ1-3|few
CASSLGAMAHSGNTIYF
TGTGCCAGCAGCTTGGGCGCCATGGCGCACTCTGGAAACACCATATATTTT
>TRBV6-5|TRBD1|TRBJ1-1|.
CASSPDRLNTEAFF
TGTGCCAGCAGCCCGGACAGGCTGAACACTGAAGCTTTCTTT
>TRBV20-1|TRBD1|TRBJ1-1|.
CSAPLMGQPREAFF
TGCAGTGCTCCACTCATGGGACAGCCTCGGGAAGCTTTCTTT
>TRBV28|.|TRBJ1-3|.
CASTLGTVSGNTIYF
TGTGCCAGCACCCTCGGGACGGTCTCTGGAAACACCATATATTTT
>TRBV4-3|.|TRBJ2-2|.
CASSQWGAVSTGELFF
TGCGCCAGCAGCCAATGGGGGGCAGTGAGCACCGGGGAGCTGTTTTTT
>TRBV29-1|.|TRBJ2-3|.
CSVRDGGDTQYF
TGCAGCGTACGGGACGGGGGAGATACGCAGTATTTT
>TRBV28|TRBD1|TRBJ1-3|.
CASSWTGFDTIYF
TGTGCCAGCAGTTGGACAGGGTTTGACACCATATATTTT
>TRBV12-3/TRBV12-4|.|TRBJ1-5|.
CASSQDTDNQPQHF
TGTGCCAGCAGTCAAGACACGGACAATCAGCCCCAGCATTTT
>TRBV4-3|.|TRBJ1-4|few
CASSRSGVGDEKLFF
TGCGCCAGCAGCCGCAGCGGAGTCGGGGATGAAAAACTGTTTTTT
>TRBV6-5|.|TRBJ1-4|few
CASTSGWGEKLFF
TGTGCCAGCACGTCTGGCTGGGGGGAAAAACTGTTTTTT
>TRBV7-2|.|TRBJ1-2|.
CASSLEVTVGYGYTF
TGTGCCAGCAGCTTAGAAGTAACAGTCGGCTATGGCTACACCTTC
>TRBV2|.|TRBJ1-2|few
CASSERQTYGYTF
TGTGCCAGCAGTGAGAGGCAGACCTATGGCTACACCTTC
>TRBV9|TRBD1|TRBJ1-1|.
CASSSITGTGGTVAFF
TGTGCCAGCAGCTCAATTACCGGGACAGGGGGGACGGTAGCTTTCTTT
>TRBV6-2/TRBV6-3|.|TRBJ1-2|.
CASSYIWSDGYTF
TGTGCCAGCAGTTACATCTGGTCGGATGGCTACACCTTC
>TRBV20-1|.|TRBJ2-2|few
CSAYSGAHSYTGELFF
TGCAGTGCGTACTCAGGGGCCCATTCGTACACCGGGGAGCTGTTTTTT
>TRBV20-1|.|TRBJ1-2|.
CSARIPRGYGYTF
TGCAGTGCTAGAATCCCAAGGGGATATGGCTACACCTTC
>TRBV19|TRBD1|TRBJ2-7|.
CASSIIQGYEQYF
TGTGCCAGTAGTATCATACAGGGGTACGAGCAGTACTTC
>TRBV7-2|.|TRBJ2-7|.
CASSLAVNEQYF
TGTGCCAGCAGCTTAGCGGTCAACGAGCAGTACTTC
>TRBV7-2|.|TRBJ1-5|few
CASSPTSHQPQHF
TGTGCCAGCAGCCCTACGTCCCATCAGCCCCAGCATTTT
>TRBV6-2/TRBV6-3|TRBD2|TRBJ2-5|.
CASSYSRVAGFQETQYF
TGTGCCAGCAGTTACTCGAGGGTAGCGGGATTCCAAGAGACCCAGTACTTC
>TRBV18|TRBD1|TRBJ1-3|.
CASSNDPTGAKGNTIYF
TGTGCCAGCTCCAACGACCCGACAGGGGCTAAAGGAAACACCATATATTTT
>TRBV28|.|TRBJ2-4|.
CTTDPAKNIQYF
TGTACCACGGACCCCGCGAAAAACATTCAGTACTTC
>TRBV7-2|TRBD2|TRBJ2-1|few
CASSTQRGGLYGEQFF
TGTGCCAGCAGCACCCAGCGGGGGGGCCTATATGGTGAGCAGTTCTTC
>TRBV7-3|.|TRBJ1-4|many
CASSLTQGGKANEKLFF
TGTGCCAGCAGCTTAACTCAAGGGGGGAAGGCTAATGAAAAACTGTTTTTT
>TRBV6-5|.|TRBJ1-1|.
CASSLGDQAFF
TGTGCCAGCAGTTTGGGGGATCAAGCTTTCTTT
>TRBV30|TRBD1|TRBJ2-3|few
CAWSWADRVADTQYF
TGTGCCTGGAGTTGGGCGGACAGGGTTGCAGATACGCAGTATTTT
>TRBV20-1|.|TRBJ2-7|.
CSGKGGDSALGDEQYF
TGCAGTGGGAAGGGGGGGGACTCAGCCTTAGGGGACGAGCAGTACTTC
>TRBV6-5|TRBD1|TRBJ2-1|.
CASSYPGQGQQFF
TGTGCCAGCAGTTACCCCGGACAGGGACAGCAGTTCTTC
>TRBV25-1|TRBD2|TRBJ2-1|.
CASSEFSGGADEQFF
TGTGCCAGCAGTGAATTTAGCGGGGGGGCGGATGAGCAGTTCTTC
>TRBV28|.|TRBJ2-7|.
CAGSSGVGGLSSYEQYF
TGTGCCGGCAGCTCGGGGGTCGGAGGGTTAAGCTCCTACGAGCAGTACTTC
>TRBV7-9|TRBD1|TRBJ1-1|few
CASSPGQGAGTEAFF
TGTGCCAGCAGCCCGGGACAGGGGGCGGGAACTGAAGCTTTCTTT
>TRBV7-9|.|TRBJ1-1|.
CASSGGIVGAEAFF
TGTGCCAGCAGCGGCGGGATCGTCGGCGCTGAAGCTTTCTTT
>TRBV28|.|TRBJ2-2|few
CASSENRKLFF
TGTGCCAGCAGTGAAAACAGGAAGCTGTTTTTT